A selection of T cell receptor beta chains follows, all from one sample in a study of cytomegalovirus exposure and HLA in healthy donors. The data were produced by immunoSEQ multiplex PCR, yet TCRdb's version contains in-frame clones alone and is incomplete. The sample yields about 90,000 clones, around 64% seen once. Sequenced input: PBMCs. These receptors were taken from a man aged 25 to 40 in good health and CMV-seronegative. Both conserved end residues are part of each CDR3. The D gene is left open where the match is weak. Clone size appears in some rows only: once, few, many, or a class for an expanded clone.

clone_size,d_call,j_call,v_call,cdr3_nt,cdr3_aa
-,-,TRBJ2-7,TRBV9,TGTGCCAGCAGCGTCTGGGAGAGCTCCTACGAGCAGTACTTC,CASSVWESSYEQYF
-,TRBD2,TRBJ2-1,TRBV30,TGTGCCTGTCCGGGAGGAAATGAGCAGTTCTTC,CACPGGNEQFF
once,-,TRBJ2-7,TRBV21-1,TGTGCCAGCCCGAAATCCCCGGGGTTGGGGTCCTACGAGCAGTACTTC,CASPKSPGLGSYEQYF
-,-,TRBJ2-7,TRBV27,TGTGCCAGCAGAATGACAGGTATCTACGAGCAGTACTTC,CASRMTGIYEQYF
-,-,TRBJ2-7,TRBV28,TGTGCCAGCAGTTTGACAGACACTGTCTACGAGCAGTACTTC,CASSLTDTVYEQYF
few,TRBD1,TRBJ2-2,TRBV4-1,TGCGCCAGCAGCTACCCGACAGGGGGCTTCACCGGGGAGCTGTTTTTT,CASSYPTGGFTGELFF
-,TRBD2,TRBJ2-7,TRBV30,TGTGCCTGGACGGGCGGGGGGAGTCACGAGCAGTACTTC,CAWTGGGSHEQYF
-,-,TRBJ2-5,TRBV29-1,TGCAGCTTGGTGACATACGGGGGAGAGACCCAGTACTTC,CSLVTYGGETQYF
-,TRBD2,TRBJ2-7,TRBV30,TGTGCCTGTCGGGAGGTGAGTTACGAGCAGTACTTC,CACREVSYEQYF
-,-,TRBJ2-3,TRBV2,TGTGCCAGCAGTGAGTCATTAGGACAGTCCAACACAGATACGCAGTATTTT,CASSESLGQSNTDTQYF
-,-,TRBJ1-4,TRBV7-9,TGTGCCAGCAGCGGAGGGGCTACTAATGAAAAACTGTTTTTT,CASSGGATNEKLFF
-,-,TRBJ1-4,TRBV29-1,TGCAGTGCCCGGGACACAGGAAATGAAAAACTGTTTTTT,CSARDTGNEKLFF
-,-,TRBJ2-7,TRBV4-3,TGCGCCAGCAGCCAGCAAAACGCGGGGGCGTACGAGCAGTACTTC,CASSQQNAGAYEQYF
once,TRBD1,TRBJ2-7,TRBV6-5,TGTGCCAGCAGGCCGGGACAGGGGGTCTACGAGCAGTACTTC,CASRPGQGVYEQYF
-,-,TRBJ2-5,TRBV7-2,TGTGCCAGCAGCTTAATTGGTGGTCTAGGGACCCAGTACTTC,CASSLIGGLGTQYF
-,TRBD2,TRBJ2-7,TRBV28,TGTGCCAGCACCCGGGGGGGGGCCTACGAGCAGTACTTC,CASTRGGAYEQYF
-,-,TRBJ1-5,TRBV14,TGTGCCAGCAGCCAAGATGGCGGGTCTAGCAATCAGCCCCAGCATTTT,CASSQDGGSSNQPQHF